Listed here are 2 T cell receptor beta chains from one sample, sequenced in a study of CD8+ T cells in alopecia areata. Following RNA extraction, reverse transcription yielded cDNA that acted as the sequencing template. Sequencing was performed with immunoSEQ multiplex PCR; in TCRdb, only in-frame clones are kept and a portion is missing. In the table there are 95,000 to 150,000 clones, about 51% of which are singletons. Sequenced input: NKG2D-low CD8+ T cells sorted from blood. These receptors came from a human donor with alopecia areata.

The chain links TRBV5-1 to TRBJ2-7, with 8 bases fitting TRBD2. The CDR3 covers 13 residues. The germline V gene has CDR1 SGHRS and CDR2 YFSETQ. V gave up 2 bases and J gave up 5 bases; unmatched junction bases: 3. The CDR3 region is CASSLAGEDEQYF. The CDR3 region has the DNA TGCGCCAGCAGCTTAGCGGGAGAGGACGAGCAGTACTTC.

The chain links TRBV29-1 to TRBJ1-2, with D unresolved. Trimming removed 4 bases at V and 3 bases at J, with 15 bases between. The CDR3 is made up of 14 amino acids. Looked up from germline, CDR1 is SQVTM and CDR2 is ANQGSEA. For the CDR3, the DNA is TGCAGCGTTGCCGGCAGCCTAGCCGACTATGGCTACACCTTC. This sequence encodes CSVAGSLADYGYTF.